Listed below are T cell receptor beta chains from one sample, sequenced in a study of T cell responses to AZD1222 COVID-19 vaccine. Generated by immunoSEQ multiplex PCR, the TCRdb table keeps only in-frame clones and is missing some. Of 100,000 or so clones in the sample, 70% to 90% were seen once. The specimen comprised peripheral blood, sampled on day 0 of AZD1222 vaccination. Source of these receptors: an adult in good health. The CDR3 runs from the conserved cysteine through the conserved F or W. Fields, in order: D gene, J gene, V gene, clone size, CDR3 protein, CDR3 DNA. D genes are given only for firm matches. Some rows mark clone size as missing; the rest say once, few, many or name a class of expanded clone.

-,TRBJ2-3,TRBV7-3,-,CASSPSTDTQYF,TGTGCCAGCAGCCCTAGCACAGATACGCAGTATTTT
-,TRBJ1-2,TRBV28,-,CANSPGGASLGSSYTF,TGTGCCAACTCCCCTGGGGGGGCATCCCTCGGTAGTAGCTACACCTTC
-,TRBJ2-1,TRBV6-2/TRBV6-3,-,CASRPSSYNEQFF,TGTGCCAGCCGCCCCTCCTCCTACAATGAGCAGTTCTTC
TRBD2,TRBJ2-7,TRBV6-2/TRBV6-3,-,CATTPLAGLYEQYF,TGTGCCACCACCCCGCTAGCGGGACTCTACGAGCAGTACTTC
TRBD2,TRBJ2-2,TRBV3-1/TRBV3-2,few,CASSLLAGHTTGELFF,TGTGCCAGCAGCTTACTAGCGGGCCATACCACCGGGGAGCTGTTTTTT
-,TRBJ2-1,TRBV9,-,CASSAPGSLAYNEQFF,TGTGCCAGCAGCGCCCCCGGGAGTTTGGCCTACAATGAGCAGTTCTTC
TRBD1,TRBJ1-1,TRBV2,-,CASGRTGDFAWGTEAFF,TGTGCCAGTGGCCGGACAGGGGACTTTGCCTGGGGAACTGAAGCTTTCTTT
-,TRBJ1-2,TRBV28,few,CASRPNGPNYGYTF,TGTGCCAGCAGACCCAACGGACCTAACTATGGCTACACCTTC
-,TRBJ2-7,TRBV5-5,-,CASSLAGSLSYEQYF,TGTGCCAGCAGCTTAGCGGGCAGTCTCTCCTACGAGCAGTACTTC
TRBD1,TRBJ1-2,TRBV29-1,-,CSADRDGYTF,TGCAGCGCTGACAGGGACGGCTACACCTTC
-,TRBJ1-1,TRBV5-1,-,CASSQTLLGDTEAFF,TGCGCCAGCAGCCAGACGCTTCTAGGGGACACTGAAGCTTTCTTT
-,TRBJ1-2,TRBV3-1/TRBV3-2,-,CASSPLHGRGEGYTF,TGTGCCAGCAGCCCCCTTCATGGCAGGGGAGAAGGCTACACCTTC
-,TRBJ2-7,TRBV11-2,-,CASSPFLTSYEQYF,TGTGCCAGCAGCCCATTTCTAACCTCCTACGAGCAGTACTTC
-,TRBJ2-3,TRBV5-1,-,CASSLGTPGDTQYF,TGCGCCAGCAGCTTGGGGACGCCGGGAGATACGCAGTATTTT
TRBD2,TRBJ2-1,TRBV7-8,-,CASCNIAGVSEQFF,TGTGCCAGCTGTAACATAGCGGGAGTCAGTGAGCAGTTCTTC
-,TRBJ2-1,TRBV5-8,-,CASSLGEIRSYNEQFF,TGTGCCAGCAGCTTGGGGGAAATTCGCTCCTACAATGAGCAGTTCTTC
TRBD2,TRBJ2-2,TRBV6-5,-,CAIRTSGRGGGELFF,TGTGCCATCAGGACTAGCGGGAGGGGAGGCGGGGAGCTGTTTTTT
-,TRBJ1-1,TRBV4-1,-,CASSHSSLRLLNTEAFF,TGCGCCAGCAGCCATTCCTCTCTAAGACTGCTTAACACTGAAGCTTTCTTT
TRBD2,TRBJ2-1,TRBV7-3,-,CASSKTGTTGNNEQFF,TGTGCCAGCAGCAAGACCGGGACTACTGGTAACAATGAGCAGTTCTTC
-,TRBJ2-1,TRBV14,few,CASSQGAGGEQFF,TGTGCCAGCAGCCAAGGGGCGGGTGGTGAGCAGTTCTTC
TRBD2,TRBJ2-5,TRBV5-6,-,CASSLSLAGGAWETQYF,TGTGCCAGCAGCTTGTCCCTAGCGGGAGGGGCTTGGGAGACCCAGTACTTC
-,TRBJ2-7,TRBV7-8,-,CASSTRGILSYEQYF,TGTGCCAGCAGCACTAGGGGTATCCTCTCCTACGAGCAGTACTTC
TRBD2,TRBJ2-1,TRBV7-8,-,CASSLDGASGGMYNEQFF,TGTGCCAGCAGCTTAGATGGTGCTAGCGGGGGGATGTATAATGAGCAGTTCTTC
-,TRBJ2-3,TRBV5-1,-,CASSKDYPAADTQYF,TGCGCCAGCAGCAAGGACTACCCGGCGGCAGATACGCAGTATTTT
TRBD1,TRBJ1-5,TRBV18,-,CASSPVGRGNSNQPQHF,TGTGCCAGCTCACCAGTGGGCAGGGGGAATAGCAATCAGCCCCAGCATTTT
TRBD1,TRBJ1-5,TRBV6-5,-,CASSLRGSNQPQHF,TGTGCCAGCAGTCTCAGGGGGTCGAACCAGCCCCAGCATTTT
-,TRBJ1-2,TRBV10-3,-,CAISEMSGGYNYGYTF,TGTGCCATCAGTGAAATGTCCGGGGGATATAACTATGGCTACACCTTC
TRBD2,TRBJ2-3,TRBV6-2/TRBV6-3,-,CASSYSGGSLATQYF,TGTGCCAGCAGTTACTCGGGGGGGTCTTTGGCTACGCAGTATTTT
-,TRBJ1-6,TRBV15,-,CATSSRGENSPLHF,TGTGCCACCAGCAGTCGGGGGGAAAATTCACCCCTCCACTTT
-,TRBJ2-1,TRBV11-2,-,CASSQGGSSYNEQFF,TGTGCCAGCAGCCAGGGGGGGAGCTCCTACAATGAGCAGTTCTTC
TRBD2,TRBJ2-5,TRBV7-2,-,CASSLVASGSQETQYF,TGTGCCAGCAGCTTAGTGGCTAGCGGGTCCCAAGAGACCCAGTACTTC
-,TRBJ2-1,TRBV2,-,CASSERAATYNEQFF,TGTGCCAGCAGTGAAAGGGCAGCTACCTACAATGAGCAGTTCTTC
-,TRBJ2-1,TRBV3-1/TRBV3-2,once,CASSQDNQGEQFF,TGTGCCAGCAGCCAAGATAATCAGGGGGAGCAGTTCTTC
-,TRBJ1-3,TRBV29-1,-,CSVAGAGNTIYF,TGCAGCGTTGCAGGGGCTGGAAACACCATATATTTT
-,TRBJ2-1,TRBV6-2/TRBV6-3,-,CASSTYPKDEQFF,TGTGCCAGCAGTACCTACCCGAAGGATGAGCAGTTCTTC
-,TRBJ1-3,TRBV5-1,-,CASTKGNTIYF,TGCGCCAGCACTAAGGGAAACACCATATATTTT
-,TRBJ1-2,TRBV28,-,CASSLLANYGYTF,TGTGCCAGCAGTTTATTGGCTAACTATGGCTACACCTTC
-,TRBJ1-2,TRBV5-6,-,CASSLAAFSEVLRHGYTF,TGTGCCAGCAGCTTGGCTGCATTTAGCGAGGTCTTAAGGCATGGCTACACCTTC
-,TRBJ1-2,TRBV29-1,-,CSAERTVSGYTF,TGCAGCGCCGAGCGGACAGTATCTGGCTACACCTTC
-,TRBJ1-1,TRBV27,-,CASSLSRVGTEAFF,TGTGCCAGCAGTTTATCGCGGGTGGGCACTGAAGCTTTCTTT
-,TRBJ1-1,TRBV7-2,-,CASSSEAGIIAFF,TGTGCCAGCAGCTCGGAGGCAGGAATCATTGCTTTCTTT